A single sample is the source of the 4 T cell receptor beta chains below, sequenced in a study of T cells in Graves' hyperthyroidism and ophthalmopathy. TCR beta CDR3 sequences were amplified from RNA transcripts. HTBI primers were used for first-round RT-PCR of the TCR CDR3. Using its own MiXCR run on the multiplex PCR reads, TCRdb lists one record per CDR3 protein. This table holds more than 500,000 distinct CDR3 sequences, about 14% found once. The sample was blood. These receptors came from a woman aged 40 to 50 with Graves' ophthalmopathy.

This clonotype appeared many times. The CDR3 sequence is CASSLTSGMGTTQYF. CDR3 nucleotides: TGTGCCAGCAGTTTGACTAGCGGGATGGGGACGACCCAGTACTTC. V is TRBV12-3 or TRBV12-4 and J is TRBJ2-5; 11 bases are shared with TRBD2. This CDR3 contains 15 residues. Trimming removed 3 bases from V and 7 bases from J; junction bases left unmatched: 7.

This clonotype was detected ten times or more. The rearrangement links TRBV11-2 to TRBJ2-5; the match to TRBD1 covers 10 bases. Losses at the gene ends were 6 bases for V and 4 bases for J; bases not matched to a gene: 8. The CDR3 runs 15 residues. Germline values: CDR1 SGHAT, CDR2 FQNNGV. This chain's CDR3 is CASRPSGTGVETQYF. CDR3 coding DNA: TGTGCCAGCAGGCCCTCCGGGACAGGGGTAGAGACCCAGTACTTC.

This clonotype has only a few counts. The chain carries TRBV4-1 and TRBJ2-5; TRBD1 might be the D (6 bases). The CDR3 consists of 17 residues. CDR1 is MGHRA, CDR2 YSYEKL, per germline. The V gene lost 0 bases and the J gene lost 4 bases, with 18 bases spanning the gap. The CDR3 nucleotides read TGCGCCAGCAGCCAAGAGGTCGGACAGTTTTGGGTAGAGACCCAGTACTTC. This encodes CASSQEVGQFWVETQYF.

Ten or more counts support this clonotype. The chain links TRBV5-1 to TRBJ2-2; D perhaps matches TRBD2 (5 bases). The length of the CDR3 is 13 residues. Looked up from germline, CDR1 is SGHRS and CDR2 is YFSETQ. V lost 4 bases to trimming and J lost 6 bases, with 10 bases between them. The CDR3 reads CASSATEAGELFF. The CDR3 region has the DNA TGCGCCAGCAGCGCGACGGAGGCCGGGGAGCTGTTTTTT.